The 21 T cell receptor beta chains below come from one sample, sequenced in a study of cytomegalovirus exposure and HLA in healthy donors. In the PCR, 60 Vbeta and 13 Jbeta primers were used. Data came from immunoSEQ multiplex PCR; TCRdb stores just in-frame clones and leaves some out. The sample holds 140,000 to 150,000 clones; around 80% are singletons and the top ten take around a tenth. The material sequenced was PBMCs. The receptors shown here come from a woman aged 55 to 70 in good health and CMV-seropositive.

The sample holds a few counts of this clone. This chain connects TRBV2 to TRBJ1-1, with a possible D match to TRBD1 (5 bases). Germline CDR1 is SNHLY and CDR2 is FYNNEI. Trimming shortened V by 3 bases and J by 1 base, and 15 bases separated the two germline ends. This CDR3 comprises 16 residues. CDR3 nucleotide sequence: TGTGCCAGCAGTGATTTATTAAGGGGCGCGAACACTGAAGCTTTCTTT. Translation gives CASSDLLRGANTEAFF.

The chain recombines TRBV4-2 with TRBJ2-3; D might be TRBD1 (6 bases). CDR1 is LGHNA, CDR2 YNFKEQ, per germline. V was pared by 4 bases and J by 2 bases, with 22 bases between. The CDR3 contains 18 residues. The CDR3 DNA reads TGTGCCAGCAGCCGGTCGATCACGGGACAAAGAATCACAGATACGCAGTATTTT. It codes for CASSRSITGQRITDTQYF.

On this clone: The sample has other DNA sequences that encode this CDR3 too. The J gene is TRBJ2-1, the V gene TRBV5-1, with D perhaps TRBD2 (5 bases). CDR1 is SGHRS and CDR2 is YFSETQ in the germline V gene. This CDR3 contains 14 residues. V shed 0 bases and J shed 4 bases, with 8 bases lying between them. DNA of the CDR3: TGCGCCAGCAGCTTGGGGGGAGAGTACAATGAGCAGTTCTTC. Encoded protein: CASSLGGEYNEQFF.

This chain uses TRBV18 with TRBJ1-2; D gene unclear. This CDR3 has 15 amino acids. The V gene's germline CDR1 is KGHSH and CDR2 LQKENI. V was trimmed by 2 bases and J by 4 bases, leaving 14 bases between them. CDR3 bases: TGTGCCAGCTCACCAGATGAGGTCGGCAGCTATGGCTACACCTTC. Its translation: CASSPDEVGSYGYTF.

This clone has just one count. The chain carries TRBV9 and TRBJ1-1; D is perhaps TRBD1 (5 bases). This CDR3 contains 14 residues. Trimming left V 0 bases short and J 4 bases short, with 10 bases between. Germline assignment: CDR1 SGDLS and CDR2 YYNGEE. The CDR3, as DNA: TGTGCCAGCAGCGTAGGGCAGGGAGGCACTGAAGCTTTCTTT. As protein: CASSVGQGGTEAFF.

The chain couples TRBV6-5 to TRBJ1-4; 10 nucleotides agree with TRBD1. Germline loops: CDR1 MNHEY, CDR2 SVGAGI. This CDR3 comprises 16 residues. V was clipped by 0 bases and J by 8 bases; unmatched bases: 6. This chain's CDR3 is CASSYSGQGRSEKLFF. The CDR3, as DNA: TGTGCCAGCAGTTACTCGGGACAGGGGAGAAGCGAAAAACTGTTTTTT.

J is TRBJ2-1 and V is TRBV7-9, with a tentative D call TRBD2 (6 bases). Deletions cut 0 bases from V and 16 bases from J, with 16 bases between. CDR1 and CDR2 from the germline V gene are SEHNR and FQNEAQ (reference sequence). The CDR3 totals 13 residues. DNA of the CDR3: TGTGCCAGCAGCTTAGCGGAGGGGACGGGTAATTTCTTC. As protein: CASSLAEGTGNFF.

The CDR3 coding sequence is TGTGCCAGCAGTCCACGGGACAGGGGAGGCCAGCCCCAGCATTTT. This translates into CASSPRDRGGQPQHF. The rearrangement joins TRBV27 to TRBJ1-5; 10 positions match TRBD1. This CDR3 contains 15 residues. J lost 7 bases, V lost 5 bases, and 8 bases had no gene match. Germline CDR1 MNHEY, CDR2 SMNVEV (reference sequence).

The chain uses TRBV28 and TRBJ1-2; 7 nucleotides line up with TRBD1. J lost 2 bases, V lost 6 bases, and 6 bases had no gene match. The germline CDR1 and CDR2 sequences are MDHEN and SYDVKM. This CDR3 has 14 residues. As DNA, the CDR3 is TGTGCCAGCAGCCGGCCAGGGGGGAACTATGGCTACACCTTC. This encodes CASSRPGGNYGYTF.

V is TRBV18 and J is TRBJ2-5; TRBD2 might be the D (5 bases). Trimming took 2 bases from V and 3 from J, leaving 7 bases between them. CDR1 and CDR2 (germline): KGHSH, LQKENI. The CDR3 consists of 13 residues. The CDR3 nucleotides read TGTGCCAGCTCACCAGGGAGTAAAGAGACCCAGTACTTC. It is translated as CASSPGSKETQYF.

V gene TRBV7-9 combines with J gene TRBJ2-1, with a tentative D call TRBD2 (5 bases). The germline V gene has CDR1 SEHNR and CDR2 FQNEAQ (reference sequence). The CDR3 length is 16 residues. V was clipped by 5 bases and J by 7 bases, with 21 bases between them. CDR3 DNA sequence: TGTGCCAGCAGCCCCTGGAGCGGCGAGCCACCAAATGAGCAGTTCTTC. It translates to CASSPWSGEPPNEQFF.

This clone occurred once. This chain uses TRBV25-1 with TRBJ2-1; 8 bases are shared with TRBD1. This CDR3 is built from 14 residues. Germline CDR1 MGHDK, CDR2 SYGVNS. The V and J ends lost 4 bases and 7 bases, in that order; junction bases with no gene match: 6. DNA of the CDR3: TGTGCCAGCAGTGCCTACAGGGGGAAGAATGAGCAGTTCTTC. As protein: CASSAYRGKNEQFF.

V gene TRBV5-5 combines with J gene TRBJ1-2; D uncertain. This CDR3 has 14 amino acids. The V end lost 3 bases, the J end lost 5 bases, and 14 bases lay between the germline ends. Germline V gene lookup returns CDR1 SGHKS and CDR2 YYEKEE (reference sequence). CDR3 amino acids: CASSSVYSTYGYTF. DNA for the CDR3: TGTGCCAGCAGCTCGGTCTATTCAACGTATGGCTACACCTTC.

This clone was seen a handful of times. Compared with germline, one end of the junction differs, possibly owing to a read error. The chain carries TRBV6-1 and TRBJ2-5, with 10 bases aligning to TRBD1. The CDR3 has 15 residues. Germline CDR1 reads MNHNS; CDR2 reads SASEGT. The CDR3 region is CASTFRDRGQGTQYF. In DNA form, the CDR3 reads TGTGCCAGCACCTTCCGGGACAGGGGACAAGGGACCCAGTACTTC.

V and J are TRBV7-8 and TRBJ2-2, with a tentative D call TRBD2 (5 bases). This CDR3 contains 14 residues. Germline values: CDR1 SGHVS, CDR2 FQNEAQ. The V and J ends lost 5 bases and 8 bases respectively, with 15 bases between them. The CDR3 region is CASSPMRAKGELFF. The CDR3 DNA sequence: TGTGCCAGCAGCCCCATGAGGGCAAAAGGGGAGCTGTTTTTT.

The rearrangement joins TRBV7-3 to TRBJ2-1; TRBD2 aligns across 8 bases. V shed 4 bases and J 10 bases; nucleotides not matched to a gene: 15. The CDR3 has 16 residues. Germline V gene sequence: CDR1 SGHTA, CDR2 FQGTGA. The CDR3 nucleotides read TGTGCCAGCAGCTCCCCTCGGGAGGGGAGTTCACTCGAGCAGTTCTTC. It is translated as CASSSPREGSSLEQFF.

V and J are TRBV7-2 and TRBJ2-7; 8 bases are shared with TRBD1. Germline V CDR1 and CDR2: SGHTA, FQGNSA. Trimming removed 4 bases from V and 0 bases from J; junction bases left unmatched: 8. The length of the CDR3 is 16 residues. In DNA form, the CDR3 reads TGTGCCAGCAGCTCCCCGGACAGGGCCAGCTCCTACGAGCAGTACTTC. Its translation is CASSSPDRASSYEQYF.

A few counts support this clone. This chain connects TRBV28 to TRBJ1-5, with a tentative D call TRBD1 (5 bases). This CDR3 region has 17 residues. Germline V CDR1 and CDR2: MDHEN, SYDVKM. The V gene lost 5 bases and the J gene lost 1 base, with 18 bases spanning the gap. The chain's CDR3 is CASSIVGGARSNQPQHF. CDR3 nucleotides: TGTGCCAGCAGTATCGTGGGAGGGGCGCGAAGCAATCAGCCCCAGCATTTT.

This chain connects TRBV7-6 to TRBJ1-2; D may be TRBD1 (6 bases). CDR3 length: 13 amino acids. Germline V gene data show CDR1 as SGHVS and CDR2 as FNYEAQ. Trimming cost V 4 bases and J 6 bases, with 12 bases left between them. The CDR3 nucleotides read TGTGCCAGCAGCTGGGGGGGGGCAGATGGCTACACCTTC. This sequence encodes CASSWGGADGYTF.

This rearrangement joins TRBV9 to TRBJ2-1, with a possible D match to TRBD2 (5 bases). Trimming took 4 bases from V and 0 from J, leaving 8 bases between them. This CDR3 spans 14 amino acids. Germline V lookup: CDR1 SGDLS, CDR2 YYNGEE. CDR3 sequence reads: CASSQSGSYNEQFF. The CDR3 DNA reads TGTGCCAGCAGCCAAAGCGGCTCCTACAATGAGCAGTTCTTC.

The gene calls are TRBV5-6 and TRBJ2-2; D perhaps matches TRBD2 (6 bases). This CDR3 spans 14 amino acids. Trimming pared 4 bases from V and 7 bases from J, leaving 14 bases between. Per the germline V gene, CDR1 is SGHDT and CDR2 is YYEEEE. The CDR3 coding sequence is TGTGCCAGCAGCGGGAGACTAGAGGGCGGGGAGCTGTTTTTT. This encodes CASSGRLEGGELFF.